Listed here are 2 T cell receptor beta chains from one sample, sequenced in a study of T-cell reconstitution after alpha-beta-depleted transplantation in children. Unique molecular identifiers were built into the TCRbeta library. MiXCR was run by TCRdb on the PCR reads, yielding one entry per CDR3 protein. Of approximately 500,000 distinct CDR3 sequences in the sample, about 10% were seen once. Here the sequenced sample was PBMCs, taken before TCRalphabeta/CD19-depleted stem cell transplant. These receptors were collected from a child aged 2-15 years with inherited bone marrow failure, due to receive a stem cell transplant.

This clonotype was recorded at least ten times. This chain joins TRBV28 and TRBJ2-1, with no clear D. The V and J ends lost 3 bases and 1 base respectively, with 7 bases between them. Per germline, CDR1 MDHEN and CDR2 SYDVKM. CDR3 length: 14 residues. CDR3 in amino acids: CASSLSDSYNEQFF. For the CDR3, the DNA is TGTGCCAGCAGTTTGTCGGATTCCTACAATGAGCAGTTCTTC.

In its sample, this clonotype was seen many times. This chain links TRBV28 with TRBJ1-6; a possible D gene is TRBD1 (5 bases). V was shortened by 6 bases and J by 0 bases, with 12 bases between the two germline ends. CDR3 length equals 16 residues. The germline V gene has CDR1 MDHEN and CDR2 SYDVKM. The CDR3 is CASSPDIVSYNSPLHF. The CDR3 DNA follows: TGTGCCAGCAGCCCGGACATAGTCTCCTATAATTCACCCCTCCACTTT.